The 17 T cell receptor beta chains presented below share a single source sample, sequenced in a study of T-cell memory formation after mild COVID-19. TCRdb ran MiXCR on the 5' RACE reads and lists one entry per CDR3 protein. The sample consists of 200,000 or so distinct CDR3 sequences, approximately 16% of them appearing once. Input material: PBMCs or a T cell subset sorted from them (not recorded which). These receptors were collected from an adult woman who had mild COVID-19 (a few samples of this study predate the infection). Cell type and time point are not known.

The genes are TRBV19 and TRBJ2-5, with unresolved D. The CDR3 is 13 amino acids. Germline V gives CDR1 LNHDA, CDR2 SQIVND (reference sequence). The V end lost 8 bases, the J end lost 3 bases, and 13 bases lay between the germline ends. CDR3 bases: TGTGCCAGTCGGAACAACCCAAAAGAGACCCAGTACTTC. Its translation is CASRNNPKETQYF.

The sample holds a few counts of this clonotype. V usage is TRBV6-2 or TRBV6-3 and J usage is TRBJ1-2; D not certain. The length of the CDR3 is 15 residues. The V gene's germline CDR1 is MNHEY and CDR2 SVGEGT. V was pared by 7 bases and J by 6 bases, with 21 bases between. CDR3 amino acids: CASNLGLLTAHGYTF. In nucleotides, the CDR3 is TGTGCCAGCAATCTCGGCCTTTTAACTGCTCATGGCTACACCTTC.

J is TRBJ2-7 and V is TRBV20-1; 9 bases align to TRBD1. Germline-derived CDR1 and CDR2 are DFQATT and SNEGSKA (reference sequence). CDR3 size: 15 residues. Unmatched junction bases numbered 7, after V lost 0 bases and J lost 4 bases. CDR3 region: CSARDYRGQRYEQYF. Written as DNA, the CDR3 is TGCAGTGCTAGAGACTACAGGGGGCAAAGGTACGAGCAGTACTTC.

This clonotype was detected only a few times. CDR3 protein: CASSPNLGGEQYF. CDR3 coding DNA: TGTGCCAGCTCACCAAACCTTGGGGGGGAGCAGTACTTC. The genes are TRBV18 and TRBJ2-7; D is possibly TRBD2 (6 bases). This CDR3 contains 13 residues. Germline V gene sequence: CDR1 KGHSH, CDR2 LQKENI. V was shortened by 2 bases and J by 7 bases, with 12 bases between the two germline ends.

This sequence joins TRBV4-2 and TRBJ2-7, with D perhaps TRBD2 (6 bases). Germline V gene sequence: CDR1 LGHNA, CDR2 YNFKEQ. The ends were cut back, 0 bases at V and 5 bases at J, with 17 bases in the middle. This CDR3 is built from 16 residues. The CDR3 coding sequence is TGTGCCAGCAGCCAAGAAGCCGGGGGACGTCGTCACGAGCAGTACTTC. It yields the protein CASSQEAGGRRHEQYF.

This clonotype has just one count. The chain couples TRBV7-9 to TRBJ2-2, with D perhaps TRBD1 (6 bases). The CDR3 spans 16 residues. V was cut by 7 bases and J by 4 bases, with 19 bases left in between. Germline-derived CDR1 and CDR2 are SEHNR and FQNEAQ (reference sequence). The CDR3 DNA reads TGTGCCAGCACCCAGACCAGGGGAAAGGGCACCGGGGAGCTGTTTTTT. It specifies CASTQTRGKGTGELFF.

This clonotype was seen a few times. This chain joins TRBV28 and TRBJ2-3; the match to TRBD1 covers 7 bases. This CDR3 region has 15 residues. Germline V gene sequence: CDR1 MDHEN, CDR2 SYDVKM. The junction had 8 bases not matched to a gene; V was cut back by 6 bases and J by 2 bases. In DNA form, the CDR3 reads TGTGCCAGCAGCTCGACAGGGACCTCCACAGATACGCAGTATTTT. Its translation is CASSSTGTSTDTQYF.

This clonotype was seen only a few times. The chain couples TRBV7-9 to TRBJ2-1; 15 nucleotides line up with TRBD2. CDR3 length equals 16 residues. The germline V gene has CDR1 SEHNR and CDR2 FQNEAQ (reference sequence). The V and J ends lost 5 bases and 9 bases, in that order; junction bases with no gene match: 8. The CDR3 coding sequence is TGTGCCAGCAGCCTACGGACTAGCGGGAGGGCGGGTGAGCAGTTCTTC. This gives the protein CASSLRTSGRAGEQFF.

The rearrangement joins TRBV7-2 to TRBJ2-3; 11 nucleotides align to TRBD2. V shed 1 base, J shed 2 bases, and the junction held 11 bases outside the gene matches. The CDR3 length is 19 residues. From germline, CDR1 is SGHTA and CDR2 FQGNSA. The CDR3 region has the DNA TGTGCCAGCAGCTTAGGGGGCCGACTAGCGGGGAGGCACACAGATACGCAGTATTTT. It is translated as CASSLGGRLAGRHTDTQYF.

V gene TRBV20-1 combines with J gene TRBJ2-7; tentatively, D is TRBD2 (6 bases). This CDR3 has 13 residues. Germline V gene sequence: CDR1 DFQATT, CDR2 SNEGSKA (reference sequence). V dropped 6 bases and J dropped 4 bases, with 16 bases sitting between them. The CDR3 is CSAPVPGTYEQYF. The CDR3 region has the DNA TGCAGTGCCCCGGTTCCCGGGACTTACGAGCAGTACTTC.

This sequence joins TRBV4-1 and TRBJ2-1, with TRBD2 identical over 8 bases. The junction had 16 bases not matched to a gene; V was cut back by 1 base and J by 8 bases. Germline CDR1 is MGHRA and CDR2 is YSYEKL. The CDR3 extends over 18 amino acids. The chain's CDR3 is CASSQGPVQLAVSDEQFF. In nucleotides, the CDR3 is TGCGCCAGCAGCCAAGGACCCGTCCAACTAGCGGTTTCGGATGAGCAGTTCTTC.

This clonotype was counted between two and nine times. V usage is TRBV7-2 and J usage is TRBJ2-7, with D possibly TRBD1 on 5 matching bases. Trimming shortened V by 2 bases and J by 3 bases, and 11 bases separated the two germline ends. The CDR3 covers 14 residues. The germline CDR1 and CDR2 sequences are SGHTA and FQGNSA. CDR3 sequence (DNA): TGTGCCAGCAGCTTAATGCTGACAGACTACGAGCAGTACTTC. This encodes CASSLMLTDYEQYF.

The rearrangement joins TRBV5-1 to TRBJ2-2, with 8 bases identical to TRBD2. With 4 bases clipped from V and 1 base from J, the junction kept 6 bases outside the gene matches. The CDR3 has 16 residues. Per germline, CDR1 SGHRS and CDR2 YFSETQ. The CDR3 spells CASSETTSGNTGELFF. CDR3 coding DNA: TGCGCCAGCAGCGAGACTACTAGCGGGAACACCGGGGAGCTGTTTTTT.

V gene TRBV7-2 combines with J gene TRBJ2-2; D possibly uses TRBD1 or TRBD2 (5 bases each). This CDR3 comprises 16 residues. Germline CDR1 and CDR2: SGHTA and FQGNSA. The V end lost 0 bases, the J end lost 1 base, and 9 bases lay between the germline ends. The CDR3 protein is CASSLALGVNTGELFF. DNA for the CDR3: TGTGCCAGCAGCTTAGCACTAGGGGTGAACACCGGGGAGCTGTTTTTT.

This clonotype has more than one count but fewer than ten. The rearrangement joins TRBV21-1 to TRBJ2-1; the listed D gene, TRBD2, was not tested against the DNA. TRBV21-1 is classified as a pseudogene. The CDR3 totals 14 residues. CDR3 protein: CASSKGEGLAGKFF. CDR3 nucleotides: TGTGCCAGCAGCAAAGGGGAGGGGCTAGCGGGAAAGTTCTTC.

The table lists this clonotype with many counts. V and J are TRBV20-1 and TRBJ1-4, with 8 bases fitting TRBD1. CDR1 and CDR2 from the germline V gene are DFQATT and SNEGSKA (reference sequence). The CDR3 covers 15 residues. The V gene end was trimmed by 6 bases and the J gene end by 7 bases; junction bases not matched to a gene: 13. CDR3 sequence: CSAQDRTGSSEKLFF. The CDR3 DNA reads as TGCAGTGCCCAAGATAGGACAGGGTCGAGTGAAAAACTGTTTTTT.

This clonotype appeared many times. This chain joins TRBV5-1 and TRBJ2-4; 10 nucleotides agree with TRBD1. CDR3 length: 16 amino acids. V lost 4 bases, J lost 2 bases, and 6 bases stayed unmatched. Germline values: CDR1 SGHRS, CDR2 YFSETQ. As DNA, the CDR3 is TGCGCCAGCAGCCTCGGGGACAGGGGAACCAAAAACATTCAGTACTTC. Amino acid sequence: CASSLGDRGTKNIQYF.